What follows are 9 T cell receptor beta chains derived from one specimen sequenced in a study of CD8 T cells in ankylosing spondylitis (dated by TCRdb to about 2017). These receptors are not linked to any known antigen. Libraries were constructed by 5' RACE. Sequencing used an Illumina HiSeq 2500. In TCRdb, the public reads were trimmed at Q25 with fastp and aligned with MiXCR, with productive beta chains retained. Each record represents a unique CDR3 protein, reported with the most common genes and DNA among its rows. Across this sample there are 470,000 or so distinct CDR3 sequences, with 25% to 30% seen only once. The ten largest clones take up roughly 0.8% of the sample. General findings and caveats noted by the study authors: A TCR beta motif of several highly homologous amino acid variants appeared characteristic of blood from ankylosing spondylitis patients.

Material: blood, either unsorted or a sorted T cell fraction (not recorded which). The receptors originated from a male donor with ankylosing spondylitis.

This clonotype was found a few times. DNA for the CDR3: TGTGCCAGCCTCCCTAGCGGGAGAAACTCCTACGAGCAGTACGTC. Protein: CASLPSGRNSYEQYV. The rearrangement links TRBV2 to TRBJ2-7; 10 bases line up with TRBD2. The V gene end was trimmed by 8 bases and the J gene end by 0 bases; junction bases not matched to a gene: 7. CDR3 length: 15 amino acids. Germline-derived CDR1 and CDR2 are SNHLY and FYNNEI.

This clonotype has only a few counts. CDR3 sequence (DNA): TGTGCCAGCTCACCGGGGGCCGGGGAAGAGACCCAGTACTTC. This sequence encodes CASSPGAGEETQYF. V usage is TRBV18 and J usage is TRBJ2-5, with D perhaps matching TRBD1 (6 bases). V gave up 3 bases and J gave up 3 bases, with 11 bases separating them. The CDR3 has 14 residues. The germline V gene has CDR1 KGHSH and CDR2 LQKENI.

This clonotype turned up a few times. This rearrangement joins TRBV4-2 to TRBJ2-1; 7 bases fit TRBD1. V was pared by 4 bases and J by 0 bases, with 6 bases of the junction left unmatched. This CDR3 is 16 amino acids long. Per germline, CDR1 LGHNA and CDR2 YNFKEQ. CDR3 sequence reads: CASSPKGASSYNEQFF. The CDR3 DNA reads as TGTGCCAGCAGCCCCAAGGGGGCGAGCTCCTACAATGAGCAGTTCTTC.

The chain links TRBV11-3 to TRBJ2-1; D perhaps matches TRBD2 (5 bases). Germline CDR1 SGHNT, CDR2 YENEEA. This CDR3 spans 17 amino acids. V was clipped by 1 base and J by 0 bases, with 13 bases between them. Here the CDR3 DNA reads TGTGCCAGCAGCTTAGGTGTTAGCGCTTTCTCCTACAATGAGCAGTTCTTC. It encodes CASSLGVSAFSYNEQFF.

The chain links TRBV6-1 to TRBJ2-7; either TRBD1 or TRBD2 may fit D (5 bases each). Germline CDR1 reads MNHNS; CDR2 reads SASEGT. CDR3 length: 14 residues. The germline V and J ends were trimmed by 7 bases and 2 bases, with 15 bases remaining between them. CDR3 amino acids: CASNRGTDTYEQYF. CDR3 in DNA: TGTGCCAGCAACAGAGGGACGGATACCTACGAGCAGTACTTC.

This chain links TRBV6-1 with TRBJ2-5, with 7 bases lining up with TRBD2. Germline V CDR1 and CDR2: MNHNS, SASEGT. Losses at the gene ends were 5 bases for V and 7 bases for J; bases not matched to a gene: 10. The CDR3 contains 14 residues. CDR3 amino acids: CASSIDRTGGTQYF. In DNA, the CDR3 is TGTGCCAGCAGTATTGACAGAACGGGGGGGACCCAGTACTTC.

The genes are TRBV25-1 and TRBJ1-6; 9 nucleotides align to TRBD1. J gave up 6 bases and V 1 base, and 1 base lay outside the gene matches. This CDR3 region has 15 residues. The germline V gene has CDR1 MGHDK and CDR2 SYGVNS. Here the CDR3 reads CASSELDRGNSPLHF. In DNA form, the CDR3 reads TGTGCCAGCAGTGAATTGGACAGGGGTAATTCACCCCTCCACTTT.

The chain recombines TRBV29-1 with TRBJ1-1, with D possibly TRBD1 on 6 matching bases. V was clipped by 4 bases and J by 1 base, with 16 bases between them. The CDR3 consists of 15 residues. Germline V gives CDR1 SQVTM, CDR2 ANQGSEA. The CDR3 loop reads CSVGSLNRANTEAFF. The CDR3 DNA reads as TGCAGCGTTGGATCCCTCAACAGGGCGAACACTGAAGCTTTCTTT.

This clonotype was detected only a few times. The CDR3 DNA reads TGTGCCACCAGTGCTGTTGGGACAGGGATAGATACGCAGTATTTT. It codes for CATSAVGTGIDTQYF. The chain employs TRBV24-1 and TRBJ2-3, with 9 positions matching TRBD1. Unmatched junction bases numbered 7, after V lost 5 bases and J lost 5 bases. The CDR3 covers 15 residues. Germline loops: CDR1 KGHDR, CDR2 SFDVKD.